One and the same sample provided the 29 T cell receptor beta chains below, sequenced in a study of OX40 agonist ivuxolimab in advanced cancers. The method was immunoSEQ multiplex PCR; TCRdb's version includes in-frame clones alone and lacks a portion of them. Of some 26,000 clones in the sample, roughly 77% were seen once. This sample comprised CD4+ or CD8+ T cells sorted from blood, obtained in a trial of the OX40 agonist ivuxolimab. Receptors originate from an adult with an advanced solid tumor such as melanoma, head and neck, liver or kidney cancer.

The chain employs TRBV27 and TRBJ2-1, with 7 bases fitting TRBD1. In germline, CDR1 is MNHEY, CDR2 SMNVEV (reference sequence). V was clipped by 1 base and J by 3 bases; unmatched bases: 9. There are 17 residues in the CDR3. DNA of the CDR3: TGTGCCAGCAGTTTATACCCGGGACAGATTTACTACAATGAGCAGTTCTTC. Its protein is CASSLYPGQIYYNEQFF.

Only a few counts were recorded for this clone. CDR3 sequence reads: CASSLAGATYEQYF. CDR3 coding DNA: TGTGCCAGCAGCTTAGCGGGAGCCACCTACGAGCAGTACTTC. V gene TRBV2 combines with J gene TRBJ2-5; 9 bases align to TRBD2. The tail of the sequence fits TRBJ2-7 better, so the J call may be wrong. The CDR3 is 14 amino acids. The germline CDR1 and CDR2 sequences are SNHLY and FYNNEI.

The chain is built from TRBV9 and TRBJ2-5, with 8 bases that match TRBD2. CDR1 and CDR2 (germline): SGDLS, YYNGEE. With V trimmed by 4 bases and J by 2 bases, 4 bases remained unmatched. The CDR3 runs to 14 residues. The CDR3 region is CASSTGTSQETQYF. Here the CDR3 DNA reads TGTGCCAGCAGCACCGGGACTAGTCAAGAGACCCAGTACTTC.

The V and J genes are TRBV7-3 and TRBJ2-1; 7 positions agree with TRBD2. V shed 3 bases, J shed 3 bases, and the junction held 8 bases outside the gene matches. The CDR3 consists of 16 residues. CDR1 is SGHTA, CDR2 FQGTGA, per germline. DNA of the CDR3: TGTGCCAGCAGCTTGGTGCCCGGGACTAACTACAATGAGCAGTTCTTC. As protein: CASSLVPGTNYNEQFF.

The CDR3 sequence is CASSETDYGYTF. The CDR3 region has the DNA TGTGCCAGCTCCGAGACGGATTATGGCTACACCTTC. The chain is built from TRBV19 and TRBJ1-2; unclear D gene. The CDR3 runs to 12 residues. Germline CDR1 reads LNHDA; CDR2 reads SQIVND (reference sequence). The V end lost 9 bases, the J end lost 5 bases, and 13 bases lay between the germline ends.

V and J are TRBV2 and TRBJ2-5; D unclear. Germline loops: CDR1 SNHLY, CDR2 FYNNEI. This CDR3 is 12 amino acids long. V lost 8 bases, J lost 3 bases, and 10 bases lay in between. CDR3 coding DNA: TGTGCCAGCGGTATACAAAAAGAGACCCAGTACTTC. As protein: CASGIQKETQYF.

The J gene is TRBJ1-5, the V gene TRBV5-3; the D gene is possibly TRBD1 (5 bases). TRBV5-3 is marked as an open reading frame, function uncertain. With 4 bases removed from V and 0 bases from J, the gap between germline ends came to 14 bases. The CDR3 length is 16 residues. In DNA, the CDR3 is TGTGCCAGAAGCCTCCGGGACGGGATTAGCAATCAGCCCCAGCATTTT. Its translation: CARSLRDGISNQPQHF.

The rearrangement joins TRBV4-1 to TRBJ1-1, with D unresolved. The CDR3 sequence is 17 residues long. Looked up from germline, CDR1 is MGHRA and CDR2 is YSYEKL. With 0 bases removed from V and 1 base from J, the gap between germline ends came to 15 bases. CDR3 sequence reads: CASSQDIVGPKNTEAFF. CDR3 coding DNA: TGCGCCAGCAGCCAAGATATTGTAGGCCCTAAGAACACTGAAGCTTTCTTT.

The gene calls are TRBV19 and TRBJ2-5; D perhaps matches TRBD1 (5 bases). Germline V CDR1 and CDR2: LNHDA, SQIVND (reference sequence). Trimming removed 2 bases from V and 6 bases from J, with 10 bases in between. The CDR3 covers 13 residues. The CDR3 coding sequence is TGTGCCAGTAGTATACCCAAGGGGCAGACCCAGTACTTC. Its protein is CASSIPKGQTQYF.

V and J are TRBV28 and TRBJ2-7; no reliable D call. Germline CDR1 reads MDHEN; CDR2 reads SYDVKM. Trimming stripped 3 bases from V and 4 bases from J, with 4 bases between. The CDR3 extends over 11 amino acids. CDR3 DNA sequence: TGTGCCAGCAGTTTGGGATACGAGCAGTACTTC. It encodes CASSLGYEQYF.

This clone was seen just once. The rearrangement uses TRBV27 and TRBJ1-2; D not certain. This CDR3 has 15 amino acids. The V and J ends lost 2 bases and 0 bases respectively, with 10 bases between them. CDR1 is MNHEY, CDR2 SMNVEV, per germline (reference sequence). CDR3 in amino acids: CASSLIGIANYGYTF. The CDR3 nucleotides are TGTGCCAGCAGTTTAATAGGTATAGCTAACTATGGCTACACCTTC.

The rearrangement uses TRBV19 and TRBJ2-2; D is undetermined. The CDR3 sequence is 11 residues long. The germline CDR1 and CDR2 sequences are LNHDA and SQIVND (reference sequence). V dropped 4 bases and J dropped 7 bases, with 4 bases sitting between them. Here the CDR3 reads CASSTGGELFF. The CDR3 DNA reads TGTGCCAGTAGTACGGGCGGGGAGCTGTTTTTT.

The chain recombines TRBV20-1 with TRBJ2-5, with TRBD2 matching over 7 bases. CDR1 is DFQATT, CDR2 SNEGSKA, per germline (reference sequence). Trimming at V came to 6 bases and at J to 5 bases, leaving 3 bases not matched to a gene. This CDR3 has 11 amino acids. The CDR3 here is CSASGEETQYF. The CDR3 DNA reads as TGCAGTGCGAGCGGGGAGGAGACCCAGTACTTC.

This clone was found once. The rearrangement joins TRBV28 to TRBJ2-7, with D tentatively TRBD1 or TRBD2 (5 bases each). Germline V gives CDR1 MDHEN, CDR2 SYDVKM. The CDR3 has 14 amino acids. V lost 7 bases and J lost 3, with 16 bases in between. CDR3 sequence: CASIGSGGNYEQYF. The CDR3 nucleotides read TGTGCCAGCATCGGGTCTGGGGGAAACTACGAGCAGTACTTC.

This sequence joins TRBV27 and TRBJ1-6, with D uncertain. The CDR3 is 14 amino acids. V dropped 3 bases and J dropped 7 bases, with 10 bases sitting between them. Germline V gene sequence: CDR1 MNHEY, CDR2 SMNVEV (reference sequence). DNA of the CDR3: TGTGCCAGCAGTTTCAGTCAGAGGAATTCACCCCTCCACTTT. Residues: CASSFSQRNSPLHF.

This chain uses TRBV4-3 with TRBJ2-5; possible D gene TRBD2, 5 bases. The DNA end is a closer match to TRBJ2-7, so the J assignment may be wrong. Germline values: CDR1 LGHNA, CDR2 YSLEER. This CDR3 spans 15 amino acids. This CDR3 reads CASSQGWTASYEQYF. CDR3 sequence (DNA): TGCGCCAGCAGCCAAGGGTGGACTGCATCCTACGAGCAGTACTTC.

This clone was seen ten or more times. The chain combines TRBV6-1 with TRBJ1-5; no definite D call. The CDR3 contains 15 residues. V lost 2 bases, J lost 0 bases, and 8 bases lay in between. Germline CDR1 is MNHNS and CDR2 is SASEGT. CDR3 nucleotide sequence: TGTGCCAGCAGTGAATTCACAGATAGCAATCAGCCCCAGCATTTT. Encoded protein: CASSEFTDSNQPQHF.

The V gene is TRBV19, the J gene TRBJ2-7, with 11 nucleotides matching TRBD2. Germline V lookup: CDR1 LNHDA, CDR2 SQIVND (reference sequence). This CDR3 has 19 residues. Losses at the gene ends were 2 bases for V and 3 bases for J; bases not matched to a gene: 15. CDR3 loop: CASSIFPPPTSGILYEQYF. In DNA, the CDR3 is TGTGCCAGTAGTATATTTCCCCCTCCGACTAGCGGGATCCTCTACGAGCAGTACTTC.

The V call is TRBV29-1, the J call TRBJ2-7, with a weak D call TRBD2 (5 bases). The CDR3 extends over 12 amino acids. Trimming shortened V by 4 bases and J by 0 bases, and 7 bases separated the two germline ends. The V gene's germline CDR1 is SQVTM and CDR2 ANQGSEA. This CDR3 reads CSVVGLSYEQYF. In DNA form, the CDR3 reads TGCAGCGTTGTAGGACTCTCCTACGAGCAGTACTTC.

The chain joins TRBV4-1 to TRBJ2-3; 10 bases match TRBD2. Trimming took 2 bases from V and 2 from J; bases not matched to a gene: 4. Germline V gene sequence: CDR1 MGHRA, CDR2 YSYEKL. This CDR3 is built from 16 residues. Here the CDR3 reads CASSQNSGGTTDTQYF. The CDR3 DNA sequence: TGCGCCAGCAGCCAAAATAGCGGGGGGACCACAGATACGCAGTATTTT.

The chain couples TRBV5-1 to TRBJ2-5, with TRBD2 matching over 11 bases. Near its end, the DNA agrees better with TRBJ2-7, so the J call may be wrong. CDR3 length equals 17 residues. The germline gives CDR1 SGHRS, CDR2 YFSETQ. The CDR3 DNA is TGCGCCAGCAGCCCGGCGACGGGAGGGACTAGCGGCTACGAGCAGTACTTC. Protein sequence: CASSPATGGTSGYEQYF.

The J gene is TRBJ2-1, the V gene TRBV19, with 13 nucleotides matching TRBD2. V was pared by 6 bases and J by 3 bases, with 11 bases of the junction left unmatched. The germline CDR1 and CDR2 sequences are LNHDA and SQIVND (reference sequence). The CDR3 extends over 18 amino acids. CDR3 loop: CASSPTSGGSGGYNEQFF. CDR3 in DNA: TGTGCCAGTAGCCCGACTAGCGGGGGGTCCGGGGGCTACAATGAGCAGTTCTTC. Variable domain in full (rest from reference TRBV19 and TRBJ2-1): DGGITQSPKYLFRKEGQNVTLSCEQNLNHDAMYWYRQDPGQGLRLIYYSQIVNDFQKGDIAEGYSVSREKKESFPLTVTSAQKNPTAFYLCASSPTSGGSGGYNEQFFGPGTRLTVL.

The rearrangement joins TRBV5-4 to TRBJ1-2, with D perhaps matching TRBD1 (5 bases). Trimming removed 1 base at V and 9 bases at J, with 16 bases between. In germline, CDR1 is SGHNT, CDR2 YYREEE (reference sequence). The CDR3 extends over 14 amino acids. CDR3 DNA sequence: TGTGCCAGCAGCTTGACAGGCCTGATCGCGAGCTACACCTTC. Amino acid sequence: CASSLTGLIASYTF.

The chain links TRBV10-3 to TRBJ2-1; 8 bases agree with TRBD1. CDR3 size: 13 residues. From germline, CDR1 is ENHRY and CDR2 SYGVKD. The V gene end was trimmed by 3 bases and the J gene end by 9 bases; junction bases not matched to a gene: 4. CDR3 coding DNA: TGTGCCATCAGTGACAGGGGGCAGGGTGAGCAGTTCTTC. Its translation is CAISDRGQGEQFF.

This chain links TRBV14 with TRBJ1-4; D unclear. The CDR3 runs 15 residues. V gave up 0 bases and J gave up 8 bases, with 13 bases separating them. Germline V gives CDR1 SGHDN, CDR2 FVKESK. In DNA form, the CDR3 reads TGTGCCAGCAGCCAAGAGCGGACGAGGTGGGAAAAACTGTTTTTT. It specifies CASSQERTRWEKLFF.

The chain is built from TRBV4-2 and TRBJ1-2, with 7 bases matching TRBD1. In germline, CDR1 is LGHNA, CDR2 YNFKEQ. The CDR3 consists of 15 residues. J lost 5 bases, V lost 1 base, and 7 bases had no gene match. CDR3 protein: CASSQADRIEYGYTF. As DNA, the CDR3 is TGTGCCAGCAGCCAAGCGGACAGGATAGAGTATGGCTACACCTTC.

The chain carries TRBV5-1 and TRBJ1-3; maybe TRBD1 (5 bases). Trimming stripped 3 bases from V and 2 bases from J, with 12 bases between. Germline V CDR1 and CDR2: SGHRS, YFSETQ. The CDR3 is made up of 15 amino acids. DNA for the CDR3: TGCGCCAGCAGCTCCGGGACTTTTACTGGAAACACCATATATTTT. Its protein is CASSSGTFTGNTIYF.

In its sample, this clone was seen once. This chain uses TRBV5-5 with TRBJ1-2; D gene ambiguous. Germline CDR1 reads SGHKS; CDR2 reads YYEKEE (reference sequence). Trimming stripped 1 base from V and 8 bases from J, with 9 bases between. The CDR3 extends over 12 amino acids. The CDR3 DNA sequence: TGTGCCAGCAGCTTGATCGGAGGGGGCTACACCTTC. This translates into CASSLIGGGYTF.

The chain employs TRBV1 and TRBJ2-2; the D call of TRBD2 is as the table states it, not checked on the DNA. TRBV1 is a pseudogene segment. The CDR3 is made up of 17 amino acids. In nucleotides, the CDR3 is TGCACCAGCAGCCAAGATCGGAAGGGGGGGTGTCCCGGGGAGCTGTTTTTT. This sequence encodes CTSSQDRKGGCPGELFF.